This paragraph covers one T cell receptor (beta chain) sequence. This clonotype occurred many times. What antigen it recognizes has not been identified. Within one base of it there is no much larger clone, and no base qualities were kept. The sample originates from a study of read filtering for tumor transcriptome and immune sequencing (dated by TCRdb to about 2020). Describing the broader study: The cohort was composed of some 17 male and some 15 female patients, with a mean age of approximately 70 years and an age range of roughly 45 to 80. Whole-transcriptome libraries were prepared with the TruSeq RNA Access Library Prep Kit after DNase treatment. As a main aim, a read-filtering strategy for immune repertoire data was addressed, with the specific question being whether clonotypes supported by a single read should be removed. TCR-region mapped reads per sample ranged from about 4.05 to 10.27 million with IR-seq versus only roughly 80 to 1273 with RNA-seq. TCR repertoires obtained by targeted immune repertoire sequencing and by bulk whole-transcriptome sequencing performed on the same bone marrow samples were compared. Under revised international staging, 8 or 9 patients fell into R-ISS I, some 15 into R-ISS II and more than five into R-ISS III.

The germline V gene encodes CDR1 SGHRS and CDR2 YFSETQ. Taken from cysteine to phenylalanine, the CDR3 has 14 residues. The read is trimmed to its CDR3 DNA, 42 bases read in frame from base 1. V is clipped by 0 bases and J by 4 bases, and the sequence between their germline boundaries is 8 bases long. Study-wide conclusions, independent of this receptor: The correlation between IR-seq and RNA-seq shared clonotype proportions was increased by removal of single-read clonotypes. The sorted CD138-negative fraction was composed of a mixed bone marrow immune population rather than of purified T cells. Single-read clonotypes made up 80% to 90% of clonotypes but only approximately 4% of total reads in IR-seq, compared with around 71% of clonotypes and roughly 45% of reads in RNA-seq. Compared with RNA-seq, IR-seq captured clonotypes at much greater depth and more reliably, and a smaller IR-seq throughput was enough to identify most of the shared clonotypes.

TCR libraries were constructed from approximately 0.4 ug RNA using the Immunoverse kit, and molecular barcoded adaptors covering alpha/delta and beta/gamma chains were employed. The same RNA used for transcriptome sequencing was used for TCR library preparation. Sequencing of the TCR libraries was done on an Illumina HiSeq 4000 with 2 x 150 cycles. Turning to the authors' computational methods: With MiXCR, TCR reads were aligned to human V, D, J and C references and assembled into CDR3 clonotypes, with quality filtering and error correction included. The tcR package in R was used to analyze clonotype counts and gene usage diversity. For inspection of raw mapping reads, RNA-seq reads were mapped by STAR aligner version 2.5.3a onto GRCh37 of the human genome. IR-seq fastq files were randomly downsampled with Seqtk 1.3 to test the effect of sequencing depth on detected clonotypes. Starting from the raw public reads, TCRdb applied fastp trimming at Q25, assembled clones with MiXCR and retained in-frame beta chains. Records with the same CDR3 protein are collapsed into one entry carrying the most frequent genes and DNA. TCRdb, not the original authors, processed these V and J calls. The sample table shows roughly 82,000 distinct CDR3 sequences, and about 12% are seen once. The ten largest clones add up to 15% of the sample.

Bone marrow was sampled from every patient at the time of active disease. Ficoll-Hypaque density gradient centrifugation was used to isolate the bone marrow mononuclear cells. Myeloma plasma cells were removed and CD138-negative cells were collected by negative selection after labeling with CD138 magnetic microbeads on a MACS separator. Purity of the isolated cells was checked by flow cytometry on an Attune NxT using CD138 antibodies. Total RNA was extracted with TRIzol reagent and quantified with a NanoDrop spectrophotometer. Paired RNA-seq and IR-seq were performed on the CD138-negative bone marrow sample of each patient.

The sample was a population of CD138-negative cells sorted from bone marrow. The cell subset or site label, read with the paper, signifies: bone marrow mononuclear cells depleted of CD138+ plasma/myeloma cells by negative magnetic selection. The clonotype comes from a donor aged 40 or over with multiple myeloma. Here the chain combines TRBV5-1 and TRBJ1-5; no confident D gene assignment can be made. This receptor carries the CDR3 CASSLGVGNQPQHF. The sequenced DNA: TGCGCCAGCAGCTTGGGTGTGGGGAATCAGCCCCAGCATTTT.